This T cell receptor beta chain was sequenced for a study of cytomegalovirus exposure and HLA in healthy donors. PCR involved 60 Vbeta and 13 Jbeta primers. Here immunoSEQ multiplex PCR was the method, and the copy in TCRdb shows in-frame clones only, minus some. The sample carries 150,000 or so clones, approximately 80% recorded once. This CDR3 contains 14 residues. V gave up 6 bases and J gave up 5 bases, with 15 bases separating them. The V gene's germline CDR1 is SGHKS and CDR2 YYEKEE (reference sequence). The V and J genes are TRBV5-5 and TRBJ2-1; D may be TRBD2 (6 bases). Specimen: PBMCs. This clonotype originated in a woman under 30 in good health and CMV-seronegative. The CDR3 protein is CASTFRGDNNEQFF. The CDR3 bases are TGTGCCAGCACCTTTCGCGGGGATAACAATGAGCAGTTCTTC.